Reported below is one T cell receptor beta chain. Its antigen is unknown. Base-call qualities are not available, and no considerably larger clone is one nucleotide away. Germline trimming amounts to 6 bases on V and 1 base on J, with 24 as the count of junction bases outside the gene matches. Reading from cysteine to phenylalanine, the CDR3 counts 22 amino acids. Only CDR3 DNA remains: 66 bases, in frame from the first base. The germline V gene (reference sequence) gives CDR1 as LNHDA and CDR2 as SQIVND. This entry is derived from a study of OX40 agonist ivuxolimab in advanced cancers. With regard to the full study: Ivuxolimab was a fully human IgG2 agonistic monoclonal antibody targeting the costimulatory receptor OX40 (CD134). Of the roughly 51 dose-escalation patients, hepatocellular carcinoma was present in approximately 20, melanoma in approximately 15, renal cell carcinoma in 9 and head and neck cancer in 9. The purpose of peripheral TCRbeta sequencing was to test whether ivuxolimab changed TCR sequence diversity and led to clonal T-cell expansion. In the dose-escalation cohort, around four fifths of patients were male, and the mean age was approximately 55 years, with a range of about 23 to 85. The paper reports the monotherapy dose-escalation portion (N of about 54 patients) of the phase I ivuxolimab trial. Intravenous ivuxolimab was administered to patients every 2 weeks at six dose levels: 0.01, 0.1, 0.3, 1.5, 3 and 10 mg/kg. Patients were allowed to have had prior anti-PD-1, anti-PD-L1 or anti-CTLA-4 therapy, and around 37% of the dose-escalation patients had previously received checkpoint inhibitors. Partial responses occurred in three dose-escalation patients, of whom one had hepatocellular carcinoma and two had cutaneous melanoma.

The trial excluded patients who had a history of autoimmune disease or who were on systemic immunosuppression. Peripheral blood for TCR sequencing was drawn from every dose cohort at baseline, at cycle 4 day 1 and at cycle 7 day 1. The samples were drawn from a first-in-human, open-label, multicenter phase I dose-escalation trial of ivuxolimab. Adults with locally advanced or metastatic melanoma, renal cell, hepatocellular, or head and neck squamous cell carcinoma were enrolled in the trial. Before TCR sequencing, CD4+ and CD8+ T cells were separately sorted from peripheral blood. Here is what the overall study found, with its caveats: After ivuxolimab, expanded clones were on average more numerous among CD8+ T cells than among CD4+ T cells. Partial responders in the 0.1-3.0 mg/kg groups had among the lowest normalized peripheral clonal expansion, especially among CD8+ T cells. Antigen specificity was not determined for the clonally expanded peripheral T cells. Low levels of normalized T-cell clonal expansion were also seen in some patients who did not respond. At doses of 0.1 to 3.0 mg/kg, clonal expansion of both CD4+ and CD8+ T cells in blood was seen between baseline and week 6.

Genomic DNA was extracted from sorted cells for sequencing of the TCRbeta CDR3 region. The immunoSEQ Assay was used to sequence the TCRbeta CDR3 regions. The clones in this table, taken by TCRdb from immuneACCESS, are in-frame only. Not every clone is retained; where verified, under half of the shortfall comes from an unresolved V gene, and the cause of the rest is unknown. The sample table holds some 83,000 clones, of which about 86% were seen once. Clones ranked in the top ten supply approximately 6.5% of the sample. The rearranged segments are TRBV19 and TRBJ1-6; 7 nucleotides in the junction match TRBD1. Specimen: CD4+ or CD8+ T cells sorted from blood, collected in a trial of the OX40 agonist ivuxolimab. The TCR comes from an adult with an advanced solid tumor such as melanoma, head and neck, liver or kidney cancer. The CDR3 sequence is CASSPRGFMDRKRSSYNSPLHF. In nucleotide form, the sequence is TGTGCCAGTAGCCCCCGGGGGTTTATGGACAGGAAAAGAAGTTCCTATAATTCACCCCTCCACTTT. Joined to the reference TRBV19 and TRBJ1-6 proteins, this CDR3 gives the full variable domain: DGGITQSPKYLFRKEGQNVTLSCEQNLNHDAMYWYRQDPGQGLRLIYYSQIVNDFQKGDIAEGYSVSREKKESFPLTVTSAQKNPTAFYLCASSPRGFMDRKRSSYNSPLHFGNGTRLTVT.